The entry below gives a single TCR beta chain sequence along with its context. The repertoire was sequenced with immunoSEQ multiplex PCR; TCRdb's copy has only in-frame clones and lacks some. In the table there are about 98,000 clones, around 94% of which are singletons. The record originates from a study of OX40 agonist ivuxolimab in advanced cancers. The V and J ends lost 2 bases and 0 bases respectively, with 3 bases between them. The germline V gene encodes CDR1 SGDLS and CDR2 YYNGEE. The CDR3 extends over 14 amino acids. This specimen was CD4+ or CD8+ T cells sorted from blood, taken in a trial of the OX40 agonist ivuxolimab. The V gene is TRBV9, the J gene TRBJ2-6; D is uncertain. The sequence derives from an adult with an advanced solid tumor such as melanoma, head and neck, liver or kidney cancer. CDR3 loop: CASSVFSGANVLTF. The CDR3, as DNA: TGTGCCAGCAGCGTGTTCTCTGGGGCCAACGTCCTGACTTTC.